The 11 T cell receptor beta chains listed next were all sequenced from one sample in a study of shared clonotypes between healthy human individuals. The table came from immunoSEQ multiplex PCR; TCRdb's copy has only in-frame clones and leaves some out. The data contain some 2.3 million clones, approximately 95% of them singletons. The material sequenced was naive CD4+ T cells from PBMCs. The subset was: CD45RA+ positively selected. The origin of the receptors is a man aged 18 to 29 in good health. Some clones in this sample may be carry-over from other donors' samples.

V gene TRBV28 combines with J gene TRBJ2-2; D is ambiguous. With 8 bases removed from V and 5 bases from J, the gap between germline ends came to 15 bases. The germline CDR1 and CDR2 sequences are MDHEN and SYDVKM. This CDR3 is 14 amino acids long. The CDR3 is CASHPPGGTGELFF. CDR3 in DNA: TGTGCCAGCCACCCCCCAGGTGGGACCGGGGAGCTGTTTTTT.

V and J are TRBV18 and TRBJ1-4; possible D gene TRBD1, 5 bases. CDR1 KGHSH and CDR2 LQKENI come from the germline V gene. Trimming took 1 base from V and 5 from J, leaving 8 bases between them. The CDR3 spans 14 residues. CDR3 nucleotide sequence: TGTGCCAGCTCACCACGCTCAGGGAATGAAAAACTGTTTTTT. It codes for CASSPRSGNEKLFF. Variable domain in full (rest from reference TRBV18 and TRBJ1-4): NAGVMQNPRHLVRRRGQEARLRCSPMKGHSHVYWYRQLPEEGLKFMVYLQKENIIDESGMPKERFSAEFPKEGPSILRIQQVVRGDSAAYFCASSPRSGNEKLFFGSGTQLSVL.

The chain combines TRBV7-8 with TRBJ2-3; weak D call: TRBD2 (5 bases). Per germline, CDR1 SGHVS and CDR2 FQNEAQ. This CDR3 is 15 amino acids long. The germline V and J ends were trimmed by 2 bases and 4 bases, with 13 bases remaining between them. CDR3: CASSLSQNGADTQYF. The CDR3, as DNA: TGTGCCAGCAGCTTATCCCAAAACGGGGCAGATACGCAGTATTTT.

This chain joins TRBV28 and TRBJ1-5; D perhaps matches TRBD1 (5 bases). V was clipped by 9 bases and J by 0 bases, with 9 bases between them. The CDR3 extends over 13 amino acids. Germline V lookup: CDR1 MDHEN, CDR2 SYDVKM. The CDR3 is CASWGNSNQPQHF. CDR3 nucleotides: TGTGCCAGTTGGGGGAATAGCAATCAGCCCCAGCATTTT.

The chain has TRBV28 and TRBJ2-6; no definite D call. The CDR3 loop spans 15 amino acids. The germline gives CDR1 MDHEN, CDR2 SYDVKM. The germline V and J ends were trimmed by 6 bases and 4 bases, with 13 bases remaining between them. The CDR3 here is CASRSPGAGANVLTF. CDR3 nucleotide sequence: TGTGCCAGCAGATCCCCAGGTGCAGGGGCCAACGTCCTGACTTTC.

This clone appeared a single time. V and J are TRBV18 and TRBJ1-4; possible D gene TRBD1, 5 bases. Trimming took 3 bases from V and 7 from J, leaving 15 bases between them. CDR3 length: 15 amino acids. The germline V gene encodes CDR1 KGHSH and CDR2 LQKENI. The CDR3 DNA is TGTGCCAGCTCACCTACCCCGAGAGGGACTGAAAAACTGTTTTTT. Protein sequence: CASSPTPRGTEKLFF.

The V gene is TRBV9, the J gene TRBJ1-4; TRBD1 might be the D (5 bases). V lost 2 bases to trimming and J lost 7 bases, with 12 bases between them. Germline CDR1 reads SGDLS; CDR2 reads YYNGEE. The CDR3 runs to 14 residues. CDR3 region: CASSVEGLGEKLFF. CDR3 nucleotide sequence: TGTGCCAGCAGCGTCGAGGGGCTTGGTGAAAAACTGTTTTTT.

This sequence joins TRBV5-6 and TRBJ1-4, with D perhaps matching TRBD1 (6 bases). CDR3 length: 14 residues. Trimming stripped 2 bases from V and 3 bases from J, with 8 bases between. Germline V gene sequence: CDR1 SGHDT, CDR2 YYEEEE. This chain's CDR3 is CASSFRGPNEKLFF. The CDR3 DNA is TGTGCCAGCAGCTTCAGGGGCCCTAATGAAAAACTGTTTTTT. Full variable domain (missing parts from reference TRBV5-6 and TRBJ1-4): DAGVTQSPTHLIKTRGQQVTLRCSPKSGHDTVSWYQQALGQGPQFIFQYYEEEERQRGNFPDRFSGHQFPNYSSELNVNALLLGDSALYLCASSFRGPNEKLFFGSGTQLSVL.

V gene TRBV25-1 combines with J gene TRBJ2-5; D could derive from TRBD1 or TRBD2 (6 bases each). There are 16 residues in the CDR3. Germline CDR1 and CDR2: MGHDK and SYGVNS. V was trimmed by 5 bases and J by 1 base, leaving 17 bases between them. The CDR3 loop is CASSPPGGRGQETQYF. The CDR3 DNA reads TGTGCCAGCAGTCCACCCGGGGGCAGGGGCCAAGAGACCCAGTACTTC.

The chain employs TRBV2 and TRBJ2-3; D is uncertain. V was cut by 8 bases and J by 4 bases, with 10 bases left in between. The CDR3 sequence is 12 residues long. The germline gives CDR1 SNHLY, CDR2 FYNNEI. CDR3 sequence: CASFPRADTQYF. For the CDR3, the DNA is TGTGCCAGCTTCCCCCGGGCAGATACGCAGTATTTT. The complete variable domain, with remaining parts taken from reference TRBV2 and TRBJ2-3, reads EPEVTQTPSHQVTQMGQEVILRCVPISNHLYFYWYRQILGQKVEFLVSFYNNEISEKSEIFDDQFSVERPDGSNFTLKIRSTKLEDSAMYFCASFPRADTQYFGPGTRLTVL.

The chain couples TRBV4-1 to TRBJ2-3; TRBD2 agrees at 12 bases. With 0 bases clipped from V and 1 base from J, the junction kept 14 bases outside the gene matches. The CDR3 length is 21 residues. Germline V gene lookup returns CDR1 MGHRA and CDR2 YSYEKL. The CDR3: CASSQDRWTSGDGGRTDTQYF. The CDR3 DNA is TGCGCCAGCAGCCAAGATCGATGGACTAGCGGGGACGGTGGGCGCACAGATACGCAGTATTTT.